The clone carrying this T cell receptor (beta chain) has a handful of counts. Its antigen is currently unknown. The sample comes from a study of T cell repertoires in cytomegalovirus infection. Study conclusions and caveats: Ex vivo responses were dominated by HLA-C-restricted CMV-specific TCR beta clonotypes.

TCRdb processed the reads anew with MiXCR; each CDR3 protein has one entry. The sample carries about 220,000 distinct CDR3 sequences, about 39% recorded once. The origin of this receptor is a human donor in good health (CMV status not recorded). Some clones in this sample may be carry-over from other donors' samples. Sequenced material: CD8+ T cells from cultured PBMCs, taken from culture after CMV antigen stimulation.

Written as DNA, the CDR3 is TGTGCCAGCAGGACCGGACTAGCGCGATACAATGAGCAGTTCTTC. Its protein is CASRTGLARYNEQFF. V and J are TRBV5-4 and TRBJ2-1; TRBD2 matches at 9 bases. The CDR3 totals 15 residues. Germline CDR1 SGHNT, CDR2 YYREEE (reference sequence). J gave up 4 bases and V 5 bases, and 7 bases lay outside the gene matches. The whole variable domain, filled in from reference TRBV5-4 and TRBJ2-1, reads ETGVTQSPTHLIKTRGQQVTLRCSSQSGHNTVSWYQQALGQGPQFIFQYYREEENGRGNFPPRFSGLQFPNYSSELNVNALELDDSALYLCASRTGLARYNEQFFGPGTRLTVL.